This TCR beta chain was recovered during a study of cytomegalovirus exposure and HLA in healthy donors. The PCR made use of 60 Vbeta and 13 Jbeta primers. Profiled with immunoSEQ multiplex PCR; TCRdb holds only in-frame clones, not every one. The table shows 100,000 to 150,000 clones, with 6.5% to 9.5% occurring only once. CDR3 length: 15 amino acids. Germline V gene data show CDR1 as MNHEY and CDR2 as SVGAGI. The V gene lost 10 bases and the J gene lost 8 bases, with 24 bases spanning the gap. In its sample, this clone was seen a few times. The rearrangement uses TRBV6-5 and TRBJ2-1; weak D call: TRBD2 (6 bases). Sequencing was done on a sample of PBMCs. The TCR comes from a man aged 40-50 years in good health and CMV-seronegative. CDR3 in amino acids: CATSRGGTPRDEQFF. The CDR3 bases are TGTGCCACCTCACGCGGCGGGACTCCGAGGGATGAGCAGTTCTTC.